This T cell receptor (beta chain) originates from a study of response to subunit inactivated influenza vaccine. Study-wide results and caveats: T cells newly recruited by each seasonal influenza vaccination are few, the authors suggested.

This clonotype was observed a handful of times. Its antigen is as yet unknown. Germline CDR1 is SGHRS and CDR2 is YFSETQ. Trimming at V came to 4 bases and at J to 7 bases, leaving 10 bases not matched to a gene. The length of the CDR3 is 16 residues. Each CDR3 protein gets one entry after TCRdb re-called the RT-PCR reads with MiXCR. The sample has hundreds of thousands of distinct CDR3 sequences; approximately 10% are singletons. This same sample was also part of a study on T cells expressing NK-cell markers. That source reports: Scientists made TCR beta cDNA using 5'RACE template switching with UMIs. Seven sequenced donors out of eight were HCMV-seropositive, one seronegative. In a group of 5 to 7 donors, dominant NKG2C+ clonotypes represented 1.0-7.0% of CD8+ T cells.

This TCR was sampled from a man aged 45-65 years who received an inactivated influenza vaccine. The sequenced sample was PBMCs from blood, obtained on the day of vaccination. This chain links TRBV5-1 with TRBJ2-1; 11 bases are shared with TRBD1. DNA of the CDR3: TGCGCCAGCAGCAGAGCCGGGACAGGGGGTCTGAATGAGCAGTTCTTC. It translates to CASSRAGTGGLNEQFF.